The rows below give T cell receptor beta chains drawn from one sample of a study of T cells in localized non-small cell lung cancer. Profiling relied on immunoSEQ multiplex PCR, and the TCRdb table lists in-frame clones only, not all of them. Of some 30,000 clones in the sample, just over 85% were seen once. Source: peripheral blood, taken before any cancer treatment. The source is a male donor aged 60 or over with stage III lung adenocarcinoma. Both conserved end residues are trimmed from each CDR3.

V	J	CDR3
TRBV7-2	TRBJ2-1	ASSETSGSFHEQF
TRBV5-4	TRBJ2-7	ASSLASGRGYEQY
TRBV7-2	TRBJ2-1	ASSLVVGPGEQF
TRBV7-9	TRBJ2-7	ASSPPGTYEQY
TRBV7-3	TRBJ2-5	ASSFSTSGGAETQY
TRBV6-1	TRBJ2-3	ASSALGGNTDTQY
TRBV27	TRBJ1-1	ASSKYGTELRNTEAF
TRBV5-5	TRBJ1-4	ASSRRINEKLF
TRBV23-1	TRBJ1-5	ASSPRSGDSGNQPQH
TRBV29-1	TRBJ2-1	SSRPGTGINEQF
TRBV20-1	TRBJ2-3	SARVGDTQY
TRBV27	TRBJ1-6	ASSFADPGNSPLH
TRBV7-8	TRBJ1-1	ASSLAREEAF
TRBV4-1	TRBJ1-5	ASSQGHNNQPQH
TRBV9	TRBJ1-2	ASSATGSNYGYT
TRBV28	TRBJ1-2	ASIDRTGSYYGYT
TRBV27	TRBJ1-1	ASSLSYQRNTEAF